This TCR beta chain derives from a study of blood T cell repertoires in COVID-19. Study as a whole: T cells, B-cell-depleted T cells, or PBMCs provided the cDNA or gDNA that served as material.

Sequencing used immunoSEQ multiplex PCR; TCRdb keeps in-frame clones, though not all of them. The sample includes under 200,000 clones, more than 75% of them seen just once. The V gene lost 4 bases and the J gene lost 2 bases, with 11 bases spanning the gap. Germline CDR1 reads LGHNA; CDR2 reads YSLEER. The CDR3 consists of 15 residues. Specimen: peripheral blood. This chain joins TRBV4-3 and TRBJ2-2; D is perhaps TRBD2 (6 bases). The sequence was collected from a woman older than 75 with COVID-19, enrolled during active disease. CDR3 sequence: CASSRQGLNTGELFF. The CDR3 DNA follows: TGCGCCAGCAGCCGGCAGGGACTCAACACCGGGGAGCTGTTTTTT.